The entry below describes one T cell receptor beta chain. Its antigen is as yet unknown. Germline V gene data show CDR1 as SGHRS and CDR2 as YFSETQ. With 3 bases clipped from V and 4 bases from J, the junction kept 3 bases outside the gene matches. CDR3 length: 15 amino acids. This sample stems from a study of T cell responses to AZD1222 COVID-19 vaccine. Study-level findings and limits: Females made up more of the donors, who were largely white British, and clonal diversity may have come out too low.

Libraries were prepared by immunoSEQ multiplex PCR; TCRdb keeps only in-frame clonotypes and omits some of them. The profile shows approximately 160,000 clones, 75% to 95% of them singletons. V is TRBV5-1 and J is TRBJ2-1, with 11 bases identical to TRBD2. The material was peripheral blood, obtained on day 0 of AZD1222 vaccination. The receptor comes from an adult in good health. Here the CDR3 reads CASSYGTSGYNEQFF. CDR3 in DNA: TGCGCCAGCAGCTACGGGACTAGCGGTTACAATGAGCAGTTCTTC.